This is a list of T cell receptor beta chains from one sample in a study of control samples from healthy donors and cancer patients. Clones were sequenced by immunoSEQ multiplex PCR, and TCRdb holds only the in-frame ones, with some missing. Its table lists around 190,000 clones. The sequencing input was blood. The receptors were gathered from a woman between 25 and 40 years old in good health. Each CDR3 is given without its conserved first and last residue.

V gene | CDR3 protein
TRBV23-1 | ASSHLLRDRGNYGYT
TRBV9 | ASSVEGRKNQPQH
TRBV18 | ASSPREGGFFPYEQY
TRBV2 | ASSQEGNTEAF
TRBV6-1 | ASSEANPGAVYGYT
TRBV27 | ASSSATSGGAIDTDTQY
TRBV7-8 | ASSLGGGNEKLF
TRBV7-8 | ASSLRQGAYNEQF
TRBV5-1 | ASSSGGRDTEAF
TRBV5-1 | ASSREIWYNEQF
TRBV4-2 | ANSRGTDNTEAF
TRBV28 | ANREPGTDTQY
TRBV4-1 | ASSQDRANYNSPLH
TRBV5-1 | ASSPNPGQGVNYGYT
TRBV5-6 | ASSPTTDTQY
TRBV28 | ASSPPAREKLF
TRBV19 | ASSSGGPSYEQY
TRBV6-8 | ASSTGVRSPKKLF